This passage covers 14 T cell receptor beta chains from one sample sequenced in a study of OX40 agonist ivuxolimab in advanced cancers. TCRdb keeps only in-frame clones here, not all; method: immunoSEQ multiplex PCR. The table lists some 80,000 clones, roughly 90% of them singletons. The specimen comprised CD4+ or CD8+ T cells sorted from blood, sampled in a trial of the OX40 agonist ivuxolimab. Receptors were obtained from an adult with an advanced solid tumor such as melanoma, head and neck, liver or kidney cancer.

This clone was counted a single time. The chain links TRBV5-1 to TRBJ2-7; D unclear. The germline V and J ends were trimmed by 1 base and 6 bases, with 11 bases remaining between them. From germline, CDR1 is SGHRS and CDR2 YFSETQ. This CDR3 is built from 13 residues. CDR3: CASSLWLKAEQYF. Written as DNA, the CDR3 is TGCGCCAGCAGCTTGTGGTTAAAAGCCGAGCAGTACTTC.

The CDR3 coding sequence is TGTGCCAGCAGTTTATGGCAGGGCGGATACGAGCAGTACTTC. Translation: CASSLWQGGYEQYF. The chain is built from TRBV27 and TRBJ2-7; tentative D call: TRBD1 (5 bases). Trimming shortened V by 1 base and J by 4 bases, and 11 bases separated the two germline ends. The CDR3 length is 14 residues. The germline CDR1 and CDR2 sequences are MNHEY and SMNVEV (reference sequence).

The genes are TRBV5-1 and TRBJ2-2, with no clear D. The CDR3 has 14 residues. CDR1 SGHRS and CDR2 YFSETQ come from the germline V gene. V lost 4 bases and J 1 base, leaving 8 bases between the germline ends. CDR3 in DNA: TGCGCCAGCAGCCAGGACGGGAACACCGGGGAGCTGTTTTTT. The encoded protein is CASSQDGNTGELFF.

This chain connects TRBV5-1 to TRBJ1-1, with TRBD1 as a possible D gene (5 bases). The CDR3 runs to 15 residues. Germline lookup yields CDR1 SGHRS and CDR2 YFSETQ. With 4 bases removed from V and 0 bases from J, the gap between germline ends came to 13 bases. The CDR3 nucleotides read TGCGCCAGCAGCCCCCTCGACAGTATGAACACTGAAGCTTTCTTT. It encodes CASSPLDSMNTEAFF.

V is TRBV29-1 and J is TRBJ2-1; TRBD2 is a possible D gene (7 bases). Germline lookup yields CDR1 SQVTM and CDR2 ANQGSEA. This CDR3 contains 15 residues. V lost 6 bases, J lost 8 bases, and 23 bases lay in between. DNA of the CDR3: TGCAGCGTCCACGGCCCCGGGGGGCAGGTGGATGAGCAGTTCTTC. Its protein is CSVHGPGGQVDEQFF.

The chain joins TRBV29-1 to TRBJ2-7, with D possibly matching TRBD1 (6 bases). Deletions cut 7 bases from V and 3 bases from J, with 16 bases between. The CDR3 loop spans 13 amino acids. CDR1 is SQVTM and CDR2 is ANQGSEA in the germline V gene. In nucleotides, the CDR3 is TGCAGCGCCTCGGACAGATATAGCTACGAGCAGTACTTC. This sequence encodes CSASDRYSYEQYF.

The V gene is TRBV27, the J gene TRBJ2-3; weak D call: TRBD1 (5 bases). The germline CDR1 and CDR2 sequences are MNHEY and SMNVEV (reference sequence). This CDR3 comprises 15 residues. With 1 base removed from V and 0 bases from J, the gap between germline ends came to 8 bases. As DNA, the CDR3 is TGTGCCAGCAGTTTATTTAGGGGCAGCACAGATACGCAGTATTTT. Translating gives CASSLFRGSTDTQYF.

Only one count was recorded for this clone. This chain connects TRBV7-8 to TRBJ2-3; 8 bases match TRBD2. Germline values: CDR1 SGHVS, CDR2 FQNEAQ. V shed 5 bases and J 0 bases; nucleotides not matched to a gene: 10. This CDR3 has 17 residues. CDR3 sequence reads: CASSRPGGTRSTDTQYF. The DNA for the CDR3 is TGTGCCAGCAGCCGCCCGGGGGGGACCCGGAGCACAGATACGCAGTATTTT.

DNA of the CDR3: TGCGCCAGCAGTGAGTCGAGGGCGGGGGCTTCTATTACGCAGTATTTT. Amino acid sequence: CASSESRAGASITQYF. V is TRBV10-1 and J is TRBJ2-3; D is possibly TRBD2 (7 bases). Germline-derived CDR1 and CDR2 are WNHNN and SYGVQD (reference sequence). The CDR3 loop spans 16 amino acids. Trimming took 0 bases from V and 8 from J, leaving 18 bases between them.

V is TRBV4-1 and J is TRBJ2-7, with 7 bases matching TRBD1. The CDR3 is 14 amino acids. The germline V gene has CDR1 MGHRA and CDR2 YSYEKL. V shed 4 bases and J 3 bases; nucleotides not matched to a gene: 6. DNA of the CDR3: TGCGCCAGCAGCCCGGACAGGAGATACTACGAGCAGTACTTC. Its protein is CASSPDRRYYEQYF.

In its sample, this clone was seen once. The V call is TRBV6-1, the J call TRBJ2-7, with D perhaps matching TRBD2 (5 bases). V lost 3 bases, J lost 3 bases, and 18 bases lay in between. The CDR3 spans 16 residues. From germline, CDR1 is MNHNS and CDR2 SASEGT. The CDR3 reads CASSEGMTEGVYEQYF. The CDR3 nucleotides are TGTGCCAGCAGTGAGGGGATGACCGAGGGAGTCTACGAGCAGTACTTC.

V and J are TRBV9 and TRBJ1-2, with 8 bases fitting TRBD1. The CDR3 is 13 amino acids. Germline V lookup: CDR1 SGDLS, CDR2 YYNGEE. The V and J ends lost 0 bases and 8 bases, in that order; junction bases with no gene match: 3. Here the CDR3 DNA reads TGTGCCAGCAGCGTAGGGGCAGGGGGCGGCTACACCTTC. This codes for CASSVGAGGGYTF.

V usage is TRBV11-3 and J usage is TRBJ1-2; the D gene is possibly TRBD1 (5 bases). Per the germline V gene, CDR1 is SGHNT and CDR2 is YENEEA. The CDR3 runs to 17 residues. The V end was cut by 10 bases, the J end by 2 bases, with 26 bases between. CDR3 nucleotide sequence: TGTGCCAAATTGTTTTTTAACTGGGGCAGGGACAACTATGGCTACACCTTC. As protein: CAKLFFNWGRDNYGYTF.

The chain has TRBV9 and TRBJ1-6, with D perhaps matching TRBD1 (5 bases). The V and J ends lost 0 bases and 3 bases respectively, with 10 bases between them. The V gene's germline CDR1 is SGDLS and CDR2 YYNGEE. This CDR3 comprises 16 residues. The CDR3 spells CASSVGAGIYNSPLHF. CDR3 bases: TGTGCCAGCAGCGTAGGGGCAGGGATCTATAATTCACCCCTCCACTTT.